This is a list of T cell receptor beta chains from one sample in a study of CD8+CD57+ T cells in acquired aplastic anemia. MiXCR, applied by TCRdb to the reads, yields one record per CDR3 protein. The sample consists of just over 450,000 distinct CDR3 sequences, about a third of them appearing once. The sequencing sample was made of sorted CD4+, CD8+, or CD8+CD57+ T cells (not recorded which) from PBMCs. These TCRs come from a human donor with aplastic anemia. CDR3s include the opening cysteine and the closing phenylalanine or tryptophan. Fields, in order: J gene, D gene, clone size, V gene, CDR3 protein, CDR3 DNA. D genes are given only for firm matches. Size is stated for part of the rows, as once, few or many counts, or as a class when the clone is expanded.

J gene: TRBJ1-2; D gene: -; clone size: -; V gene: TRBV29-1; CDR3 protein: CSVRLFTIGGYGYTF; CDR3 DNA: TGCAGCGTTCGCCTCTTTACGATAGGGGGCTATGGCTACACCTTC
J gene: TRBJ1-1; D gene: -; clone size: -; V gene: TRBV25-1; CDR3 protein: CASSEYTDGTEAFF; CDR3 DNA: TGTGCCAGCAGTGAATATACGGATGGGACTGAAGCTTTCTTT
J gene: TRBJ1-1; D gene: -; clone size: -; V gene: TRBV9; CDR3 protein: CASSVGHGGLGTEAFF; CDR3 DNA: TGTGCCAGCAGCGTAGGACACGGGGGCCTCGGAACTGAAGCTTTCTTT
J gene: TRBJ1-2; D gene: TRBD1; clone size: many; V gene: TRBV19; CDR3 protein: CASSTRTGQGGHGSYGYTF; CDR3 DNA: TGTGCCAGTAGTACCCGCACGGGACAGGGAGGCCATGGTAGCTATGGCTACACCTTC
J gene: TRBJ1-5; D gene: -; clone size: -; V gene: TRBV20-1; CDR3 protein: CSARGATGQPQHF; CDR3 DNA: TGCAGTGCTAGGGGAGCGACGGGGCAGCCCCAGCATTTT
J gene: TRBJ2-7; D gene: TRBD1; clone size: few; V gene: TRBV3-1; CDR3 protein: CASSQDWGDRPPTIGQYF; CDR3 DNA: TGTGCCAGCAGCCAAGATTGGGGGGACAGGCCACCTACGATTGGGCAGTACTTC
J gene: TRBJ2-1; D gene: TRBD1; clone size: few; V gene: TRBV5-6; CDR3 protein: CASSYGQEQFF; CDR3 DNA: TGTGCCAGCAGCTACGGACAGGAACAGTTCTTC
J gene: TRBJ2-4; D gene: -; clone size: -; V gene: TRBV3-1; CDR3 protein: CASSQARGNIQYF; CDR3 DNA: TGTGCCAGCAGCCAAGCCCGAGGAAACATTCAGTACTTC
J gene: TRBJ2-5; D gene: TRBD2; clone size: -; V gene: TRBV12-3/TRBV12-4; CDR3 protein: CASSFEAGETQYF; CDR3 DNA: TGTGCCAGCAGTTTTGAAGCGGGGGAGACCCAGTACTTC
J gene: TRBJ2-5; D gene: TRBD1; clone size: -; V gene: TRBV24-1; CDR3 protein: CATSDLKGGLGETQYF; CDR3 DNA: TGTGCCACCAGTGATTTGAAAGGGGGCCTGGGAGAGACCCAGTACTTC
J gene: TRBJ1-6; D gene: -; clone size: -; V gene: TRBV6-1; CDR3 protein: CPSTEESSYNSPLHF; CDR3 DNA: TGTCCCAGCACTGAGGAAAGCTCCTATAATTCACCCCTCCACTTT
J gene: TRBJ1-2; D gene: -; clone size: many; V gene: TRBV6-1; CDR3 protein: CASSAQDGNYGYTF; CDR3 DNA: TGTGCCAGCAGTGCCCAAGACGGTAACTATGGCTACACCTTC
J gene: TRBJ2-7; D gene: -; clone size: few; V gene: TRBV19; CDR3 protein: CASSKGGSYRTHEQYF; CDR3 DNA: TGTGCCAGTAGTAAGGGGGGGAGTTACAGGACCCACGAGCAGTACTTC
J gene: TRBJ2-1; D gene: -; clone size: few; V gene: TRBV7-3; CDR3 protein: CASSLTRERGEQFF; CDR3 DNA: TGTGCCAGCAGCTTAACTCGGGAGCGTGGTGAGCAGTTCTTC
J gene: TRBJ1-5; D gene: -; clone size: once; V gene: TRBV9; CDR3 protein: CASSNQNQPQHF; CDR3 DNA: TGTGCCAGCAGTAACCAAAATCAGCCCCAGCATTTT
J gene: TRBJ1-4; D gene: -; clone size: -; V gene: TRBV11-1; CDR3 protein: CASSLLPQSTATNEKLFF; CDR3 DNA: TGTGCCAGCAGCTTACTTCCCCAATCGACAGCCACTAATGAAAAACTGTTTTTT
J gene: TRBJ2-5; D gene: TRBD2; clone size: -; V gene: TRBV2; CDR3 protein: CASSIAGVGETQYF; CDR3 DNA: TGTGCCAGCAGCATAGCGGGAGTAGGAGAGACCCAGTACTTC
J gene: TRBJ2-1; D gene: TRBD2; clone size: few; V gene: TRBV12-3/TRBV12-4; CDR3 protein: CASRDLGTGGYNEQFF; CDR3 DNA: TGTGCCAGCAGGGATCTGGGGACGGGGGGGTACAATGAGCAGTTCTTC
J gene: TRBJ1-2; D gene: -; clone size: many; V gene: TRBV7-3; CDR3 protein: CASSLSLASRSYTF; CDR3 DNA: TGTGCCAGCAGCTTAAGTCTGGCGTCGCGGAGCTACACCTTC
J gene: TRBJ2-4; D gene: -; clone size: few; V gene: TRBV19; CDR3 protein: CASSIAGVGLAKNIQYF; CDR3 DNA: TGTGCCAGTAGTATAGCCGGGGTCGGATTAGCCAAAAACATTCAGTACTTC
J gene: TRBJ1-4; D gene: TRBD1; clone size: -; V gene: TRBV5-1; CDR3 protein: CASSLGQGLSEKLFF; CDR3 DNA: TGCGCCAGCAGCTTAGGACAGGGATTGAGTGAAAAACTGTTTTTT
J gene: TRBJ2-7; D gene: TRBD1; clone size: -; V gene: TRBV2; CDR3 protein: CASRAGTGVGQYF; CDR3 DNA: TGTGCCAGCAGAGCTGGGACAGGGGTCGGGCAGTACTTC
J gene: TRBJ1-5; D gene: -; clone size: -; V gene: TRBV19; CDR3 protein: CASSRSERPQHF; CDR3 DNA: TGTGCCAGTAGTAGATCTGAGAGGCCCCAGCATTTT
J gene: TRBJ2-7; D gene: -; clone size: many; V gene: TRBV6-1; CDR3 protein: CASSPQAAYEQYF; CDR3 DNA: TGTGCCAGCAGTCCCCAGGCAGCCTACGAGCAGTACTTC
J gene: TRBJ1-1; D gene: TRBD1; clone size: -; V gene: TRBV5-4; CDR3 protein: CASSYARDRGMNTEAFF; CDR3 DNA: TGTGCCAGCAGCTACGCCCGGGACAGAGGAATGAACACTGAAGCTTTCTTT
J gene: TRBJ1-2; D gene: -; clone size: few; V gene: TRBV20-1; CDR3 protein: CSASLTINYGYTF; CDR3 DNA: TGCAGTGCTAGCCTGACGATAAACTATGGCTACACCTTC
J gene: TRBJ1-3; D gene: TRBD1; clone size: many; V gene: TRBV2; CDR3 protein: CASSSPGQGTSGNTIYF; CDR3 DNA: TGTGCCAGCAGTTCACCGGGACAGGGGACATCTGGAAACACCATATATTTT
J gene: TRBJ2-2; D gene: TRBD2; clone size: -; V gene: TRBV2; CDR3 protein: CASSRSGSGTGELLF; CDR3 DNA: TGTGCCAGCAGTAGAAGCGGGAGTGGAACCGGGGAGCTGCTTTTT
J gene: TRBJ1-2; D gene: -; clone size: -; V gene: TRBV15; CDR3 protein: CATSRDPAGLSGGGYTF; CDR3 DNA: TGTGCCACCAGCAGAGATCCAGCAGGCCTGAGCGGCGGAGGCTACACCTTC
J gene: TRBJ1-1; D gene: TRBD1; clone size: -; V gene: TRBV2; CDR3 protein: CASSQGQGILNTEAFF; CDR3 DNA: TGTGCCAGCAGTCAGGGACAGGGAATATTGAACACTGAAGCTTTCTTT
J gene: TRBJ2-7; D gene: -; clone size: few; V gene: TRBV20-1; CDR3 protein: CSARTSRTYEQYF; CDR3 DNA: TGCAGTGCTAGAACTAGCAGGACGTACGAGCAGTACTTC
J gene: TRBJ2-5; D gene: TRBD1; clone size: few; V gene: TRBV2; CDR3 protein: CASSSGQLIRETQYF; CDR3 DNA: TGTGCCAGCAGTTCGGGACAGCTTATTAGAGAGACCCAGTACTTC
J gene: TRBJ1-6; D gene: -; clone size: few; V gene: TRBV5-5; CDR3 protein: CASTPTSSYNSPLHF; CDR3 DNA: TGTGCCAGCACCCCAACTTCCTCCTATAATTCACCCCTCCACTTT
J gene: TRBJ1-1; D gene: TRBD1; clone size: -; V gene: TRBV9; CDR3 protein: CASSVGGGGSNTEAFF; CDR3 DNA: TGTGCCAGCAGCGTAGGAGGGGGCGGATCGAACACTGAAGCTTTCTTT
J gene: TRBJ2-5; D gene: TRBD2; clone size: once; V gene: TRBV12-3/TRBV12-4; CDR3 protein: CASSLPTSGGKETQYF; CDR3 DNA: TGTGCCAGCAGTTTACCGACTAGCGGGGGAAAAGAGACCCAGTACTTC
J gene: TRBJ1-5; D gene: -; clone size: many; V gene: TRBV19; CDR3 protein: CASSKEINSNQPQHF; CDR3 DNA: TGTGCCAGTAGTAAAGAGATCAATAGCAATCAGCCCCAGCATTTT
J gene: TRBJ2-5; D gene: -; clone size: -; V gene: TRBV7-8; CDR3 protein: CASSSGQLHQETQYF; CDR3 DNA: TGTGCCAGCAGCTCCGGACAGCTCCATCAAGAGACCCAGTACTTC
J gene: TRBJ1-6; D gene: TRBD1; clone size: -; V gene: TRBV10-3; CDR3 protein: CASSLRGLINSPLHF; CDR3 DNA: TGTGCCAGCAGTCTCAGGGGGTTGATAAATTCACCCCTCCACTTT
J gene: TRBJ2-5; D gene: -; clone size: many; V gene: TRBV19; CDR3 protein: CASSPRPGGETQYF; CDR3 DNA: TGTGCCAGTAGTCCCCGCCCTGGAGGGGAGACCCAGTACTTC
J gene: TRBJ2-2; D gene: -; clone size: few; V gene: TRBV11-3; CDR3 protein: CASSVSWRGPGELFF; CDR3 DNA: TGTGCCAGCAGTGTCAGCTGGAGAGGGCCCGGGGAGCTGTTTTTT
J gene: TRBJ1-4; D gene: -; clone size: -; V gene: TRBV11-2; CDR3 protein: CASSSSGKVGEKLFF; CDR3 DNA: TGTGCCAGCAGCTCTTCCGGGAAAGTGGGTGAAAAACTGTTTTTT
J gene: TRBJ2-1; D gene: -; clone size: many; V gene: TRBV9; CDR3 protein: CASSAQPNEQFF; CDR3 DNA: TGTGCCAGCAGCGCCCAGCCCAATGAGCAGTTCTTC